This TCR beta chain was documented in a study of cytomegalovirus exposure and HLA in healthy donors. With 60 Vbeta and 13 Jbeta primers, the PCR was carried out. Assay used: immunoSEQ multiplex PCR; TCRdb lists only in-frame clones, some missing. This sample has 130,000 or so clones; 60% to 85% occur once, and the top ten carry 2.5% to 3.5%. Germline V gene sequence: CDR1 SGHNT, CDR2 YYREEE (reference sequence). The CDR3 spans 15 residues. After removal of 0 bases from V and 3 bases from J, the junction contained 5 bases not matched to a gene. What was sequenced was PBMCs. The chain is built from TRBV5-4 and TRBJ2-5, with TRBD1 matching over 7 bases. The receptor was isolated from a woman aged 35 to 49 in good health and CMV-seropositive. This CDR3 is CASSLARDREETQYF. CDR3 coding DNA: TGTGCCAGCAGCTTGGCCCGAGACAGGGAAGAGACCCAGTACTTC.